One and the same sample provided the 29 T cell receptor beta chains below, sequenced in a study of T cells in women clearing cervical HPV infection. The protocol was immunoSEQ multiplex PCR, while the TCRdb copy is restricted to in-frame clones and leaves out a portion. The sample features 45,000 to 55,000 clones, with around 1.6% in its top ten. The sequencing input was blood buffy coat. The receptor set was obtained from a woman between 18 and 69 years old with a cervical HPV16 infection that either progressed to CIN3+ or cleared (not recorded which).

With regard to this clone: The read falls 3 residues short of the CDR3 end, and the missing part is taken from the germline J gene. This chain joins TRBV20-1 and TRBJ2-1; 7 nucleotides match TRBD2. The CDR3 covers 15 residues. V dropped 2 bases and J dropped 3; count of bases not matched to a gene: 7. CDR1 DFQATT and CDR2 SNEGSKA come from the germline V gene (reference sequence). The CDR3 loop reads CSARKGLPNYNEQFF. The sequenced CDR3 bases are TGCAGTGCTAGAAAGGGACTACCTAACTACAATGAG.

Points on this clone: From the germline J gene comes the end of the CDR3, since the read stops 3 residues before it. The rearrangement links TRBV10-3 to TRBJ1-3; 11 bases are shared with TRBD1. This CDR3 contains 14 residues. Trimming removed 5 bases from V and 6 bases from J; junction bases left unmatched: 3. Per germline, CDR1 ENHRY and CDR2 SYGVKD. The CDR3 region is CAISPGQGENTIYF. CDR3 DNA, as far as it was read: TGTGCCATCAGTCCGGGACAGGGGGAAAACACC.

Of note for this clone: Sequencing ends 3 residues short of the CDR3 end; the germline J gene provides the rest. This chain joins TRBV7-9 and TRBJ2-3, with 12 bases aligning to TRBD2. The CDR3 is made up of 15 amino acids. Looked up from germline, CDR1 is SEHNR and CDR2 is FQNEAQ (reference sequence). After removal of 5 bases from V and 4 bases from J, the junction contained 4 bases not matched to a gene. The covered CDR3 bases are TGTGCCAGCAGCCACGCTAGCGGGAGGGCAGATACG. Translated, it gives CASSHASGRADT. The complete CDR3 protein is CASSHASGRADTQYF.

The CDR3 sequence: CASSAGIRNTIYF. The CDR3 bases that were read are TGTGCCAGCAGCGCAGGGATCCGAAACACC. The J gene is TRBJ1-3, the V gene TRBV7-2; D is perhaps TRBD1 (5 bases). Read sequence stops 3 residues before the CDR3 end, and the germline J gene provides the missing end. Germline lookup yields CDR1 SGHTA and CDR2 FQGNSA. CDR3 length equals 13 residues. V was cut by 5 bases and J by 5 bases, with 10 bases left in between.

Turning to this clone: The CDR3 extends 3 residues past the end of the read, so its final part is completed from the germline J gene. V and J are TRBV7-8 and TRBJ1-4; maybe TRBD1 (5 bases). V was trimmed by 5 bases and J by 7 bases, leaving 26 bases between them. The germline V gene has CDR1 SGHVS and CDR2 FQNEAQ. CDR3 length: 18 residues. CDR3 sequence: CASSTTLIGGGSSEKLFF. Incomplete CDR3 DNA: TGTGCCAGCAGCACCACACTGATCGGGGGAGGGTCTAGTGAAAAA. The full variable domain, with the rest looked up from reference TRBV7-8 and TRBJ1-4, is GAGVSQSPRYKVAKRGQDVALRCDPISGHVSLFWYQQALGQGPEFLTYFQNEAQLDKSGLPSDRFFAERPEGSVSTLKIQRTQQEDSAVYLCASSTTLIGGGSSEKLFFGSGTQLSVL.

About this clone itself: The observed sequence ends 3 residues before the CDR3 terminus, with the missing tail filled in from the germline J gene. The J gene is TRBJ1-2, the V gene TRBV30; D gene ambiguous. The V gene's germline CDR1 is GTSNPN and CDR2 SVGIG (reference sequence). The CDR3 contains 11 residues. CDR3: CAIQTPGGYTF. CDR3 DNA (partial): TGTGCCATCCAGACCCCCGGGGGC.

As concerns this clone: Read coverage stops 3 residues before the CDR3 terminus; the germline J gene supplies the remainder. This rearrangement joins TRBV7-2 to TRBJ2-5, with a weak D call TRBD1 (6 bases). This CDR3 has 13 residues. V was shortened by 6 bases and J by 2 bases, with 10 bases between the two germline ends. Germline CDR1 is SGHTA and CDR2 is FQGNSA. The sequenced CDR3 bases are TGTGCCAGCAGTGACAGGCGTCAAGAGACC. Translation gives CASSDRRQET. The entire CDR3 reads CASSDRRQETQYF.

On this clone itself: The read terminates 3 residues before the CDR3 end, so the remaining end is supplied by the germline J gene. V usage is TRBV2 and J usage is TRBJ2-7; D is ambiguous. V was clipped by 9 bases and J by 0 bases, with 12 bases between them. The CDR3 sequence is 13 residues long. Per the germline V gene, CDR1 is SNHLY and CDR2 is FYNNEI. CDR3 amino acids: CASLKGSSYEQYF. CDR3 DNA, as far as it was read: TGTGCCAGTCTAAAAGGGTCCTCCTACGAG. Based on the CDR3 plus reference TRBV2 and TRBJ2-7, the full variable domain is EPEVTQTPSHQVTQMGQEVILRCVPISNHLYFYWYRQILGQKVEFLVSFYNNEISEKSEIFDDQFSVERPDGSNFTLKIRSTKLEDSAMYFCASLKGSSYEQYFGPGTRLTVT.

In regard to this clone: Sequencing ends 3 residues short of the CDR3 end; the germline J gene provides the rest. V usage is TRBV20-1 and J usage is TRBJ1-2; 9 bases are shared with TRBD1. The CDR3 consists of 13 residues. V shed 8 bases, J shed 2 bases, and the junction held 6 bases outside the gene matches. Germline values: CDR1 DFQATT, CDR2 SNEGSKA (reference sequence). Partial CDR3 DNA: TGCAGTCCGGGGACAGGGCTCAACTATGGC. It codes for CSPGTGLNYG. The CDR3 in full is CSPGTGLNYGYTF.

Points on this clone: The CDR3 end is not reached by the read, which stops 3 residues before it; the germline J gene fills it in. The chain uses TRBV28 and TRBJ2-5; D possibly uses TRBD1 or TRBD2 (6 bases each). Germline CDR1 MDHEN, CDR2 SYDVKM. V shed 5 bases and J shed 4 bases, with 11 bases lying between them. There are 13 residues in the CDR3. This CDR3 is CASSIRGGETQYF. The CDR3 DNA, read in part, is TGTGCCAGCAGTATCAGGGGAGGAGAGACC.

Concerning this clone itself: The read stops 3 residues short of the end of the CDR3; the missing end is completed from the germline J gene. V usage is TRBV18 and J usage is TRBJ2-7; weak D call: TRBD2 (6 bases). Per germline, CDR1 KGHSH and CDR2 LQKENI. The germline V and J ends were trimmed by 3 bases and 6 bases, with 9 bases remaining between them. The CDR3 length is 12 residues. CDR3 DNA, as far as it was read: TGTGCCAGCTCACCGGACTATAGCGAG. It codes for CASSPDYSE. The whole CDR3 protein reads CASSPDYSEQYF.

Comments on this clone: The CDR3 end lies 3 residues beyond the end of the read and is filled in from the germline J gene. This chain connects TRBV19 to TRBJ1-5; the match to TRBD1 covers 7 bases. Germline-derived CDR1 and CDR2 are LNHDA and SQIVND (reference sequence). V gave up 9 bases and J gave up 2 bases; unmatched junction bases: 4. This CDR3 spans 13 amino acids. The chain's CDR3 is CASTGTGNQPQHF. Incomplete CDR3 DNA: TGTGCCAGCACCGGGACAGGCAATCAGCCC.

Notes on this clone: The sequenced fragment ends 3 residues before the CDR3 boundary, so the rest is inferred from the germline J gene. This chain connects TRBV2 to TRBJ1-1; D uncertain. Germline CDR1 SNHLY, CDR2 FYNNEI. This CDR3 spans 11 amino acids. V dropped 3 bases and J dropped 7 bases, with 6 bases sitting between them. This CDR3 is CASSERGEAFF. The CDR3 bases that were read are TGTGCCAGCAGTGAGCGGGGTGAA. The full variable domain, its missing parts supplied by reference TRBV2 and TRBJ1-1, is EPEVTQTPSHQVTQMGQEVILRCVPISNHLYFYWYRQILGQKVEFLVSFYNNEISEKSEIFDDQFSVERPDGSNFTLKIRSTKLEDSAMYFCASSERGEAFFGQGTRLTVV.

With regard to this clone: The read comes to an end 3 residues before the CDR3 does, leaving the germline J gene to fill in the end. The chain links TRBV6-1 to TRBJ2-1; perhaps TRBD1 as D (5 bases). The germline gives CDR1 MNHNS, CDR2 SASEGT. This CDR3 contains 18 residues. V shed 2 bases and J shed 5 bases, with 22 bases lying between them. CDR3 sequence reads: CASSERWLVRGSNNEQFF. The sequenced part of the CDR3 DNA is TGTGCCAGCAGTGAAAGGTGGTTAGTTAGGGGTTCAAACAATGAG.

CDR3 sequence: CAISELWTGSNTEAFF. Incomplete CDR3 DNA: TGTGCCATCAGTGAGTTGTGGACAGGTTCGAACACTGAA. The J gene is TRBJ1-1, the V gene TRBV10-3; 7 nucleotides align to TRBD1. The read gets to within 3 residues of the CDR3 end, and the germline J gene fills in the rest. Trimming removed 1 base from V and 1 base from J; junction bases left unmatched: 6. This CDR3 is built from 16 residues. Per the germline V gene, CDR1 is ENHRY and CDR2 is SYGVKD.

To note about this clone: The read ends 3 residues before the CDR3 terminus; that terminus is restored from the germline J gene. The V call is TRBV20-1, the J call TRBJ2-5; TRBD2 agrees at 11 bases. CDR3 size: 16 residues. Trimming at V came to 5 bases and at J to 1 base, leaving 9 bases not matched to a gene. Per the germline V gene, CDR1 is DFQATT and CDR2 is SNEGSKA (reference sequence). CDR3 DNA (partial): TGCAGTGCTCCGATGTGGCTAGCGGGGGGCCAAGAGACC. This translates into CSAPMWLAGGQET. The full CDR3 sequence reads CSAPMWLAGGQETQYF.

With respect to this clone: The CDR3 end is not reached by the read, which stops 3 residues before it; the germline J gene fills it in. The chain has TRBV6-2 or TRBV6-3 and TRBJ2-3, with 10 bases identical to TRBD2. Germline loops: CDR1 MNHEY, CDR2 SVGEGT. CDR3 length equals 16 residues. V was clipped by 2 bases and J by 6 bases; unmatched bases: 8. The DNA read from the CDR3 is TGTGCCAGCAGTTACCCTAGCGGGAGTTTGTCTGATACG. This codes for CASSYPSGSLSDT. The whole CDR3 protein reads CASSYPSGSLSDTQYF.

To note about this clone: With the read ending 3 residues before the CDR3 end, the germline J gene is used to fill in that end. V is TRBV19 and J is TRBJ2-3; 7 bases fit TRBD2. The CDR3 sequence is 15 residues long. V trimming: 3 bases; J trimming: 4 bases; junction bases outside the gene matches: 7. Germline V CDR1 and CDR2: LNHDA, SQIVND (reference sequence). The CDR3 reads CASSMGGIGPDTQYF. Incomplete CDR3 DNA: TGTGCCAGTAGTATGGGGGGGATAGGCCCAGATACG.

On this clone itself: The CDR3 end is not reached by the read, which stops 3 residues before it; the germline J gene fills it in. The V call is TRBV5-5, the J call TRBJ2-2; 7 positions match TRBD1. From germline, CDR1 is SGHKS and CDR2 YYEKEE (reference sequence). Trimming removed 3 bases from V and 6 bases from J; junction bases left unmatched: 8. The CDR3 is 15 amino acids. The CDR3 region is CASSSRQGIAGELFF. The DNA read from the CDR3 is TGTGCCAGCAGCTCCAGACAGGGAATAGCCGGGGAG.

Points on this clone: The read comes to an end 3 residues before the CDR3 does, leaving the germline J gene to fill in the end. V and J are TRBV5-1 and TRBJ2-7, with 7 bases identical to TRBD1. The CDR3 extends over 14 amino acids. The V gene end was trimmed by 0 bases and the J gene end by 3 bases; junction bases not matched to a gene: 3. Germline V CDR1 and CDR2: SGHRS, YFSETQ. CDR3: CASSLEDRNYEQYF. The part of the CDR3 DNA that was read is TGCGCCAGCAGCTTGGAGGACAGGAACTACGAG.

With respect to this clone: The sequence runs out 3 residues before the end of the CDR3; the remainder is reconstructed from the germline J gene. The rearrangement uses TRBV6-2 or TRBV6-3 and TRBJ2-7; 8 bases are shared with TRBD2. The germline gives CDR1 MNHEY, CDR2 SVGEGT. The CDR3 extends over 14 amino acids. The V gene end was trimmed by 2 bases and the J gene end by 2 bases; junction bases not matched to a gene: 2. This chain's CDR3 is CASSYRGGPYEQYF. Partial CDR3 DNA: TGTGCCAGCAGTTACCGGGGGGGCCCCTACGAG.

As regards this clone: The read falls 3 residues short of the CDR3 end, and the missing part is taken from the germline J gene. The genes are TRBV20-1 and TRBJ2-2, with TRBD2 identical over 13 bases. Germline CDR1 is DFQATT and CDR2 is SNEGSKA (reference sequence). The CDR3 extends over 17 amino acids. V shed 6 bases and J 4 bases; nucleotides not matched to a gene: 11. The part of the CDR3 DNA that was read is TGCAGTGCCACTAGCGGGAGGGTCCCTGTGGTCACCGGGGAG. Translated: CSATSGRVPVVTGE. The whole CDR3 protein reads CSATSGRVPVVTGELFF.

In the case of this clone: The sequence runs out 3 residues before the end of the CDR3; the remainder is reconstructed from the germline J gene. The chain carries TRBV5-1 and TRBJ2-7; TRBD1 aligns across 9 bases. CDR1 is SGHRS and CDR2 is YFSETQ in the germline V gene. Unmatched junction bases numbered 10, after V lost 4 bases and J lost 5 bases. The CDR3 spans 15 residues. The CDR3 is CASSPRKGQGNEQYF. The DNA read from the CDR3 is TGCGCCAGCAGCCCCCGGAAGGGACAGGGTAACGAG.

In regard to this clone: The read finishes 3 residues shy of the CDR3 end, and the germline J gene is used to complete it. This chain joins TRBV10-3 and TRBJ2-7, with TRBD1 identical over 9 bases. The CDR3 is made up of 17 amino acids. With V trimmed by 2 bases and J by 3 bases, 11 bases remained unmatched. Germline V gene sequence: CDR1 ENHRY, CDR2 SYGVKD. CDR3 amino acids: CAISELGQGFSGYEQYF. CDR3 DNA, as far as it was read: TGTGCCATCAGTGAGCTGGGACAGGGATTCTCGGGCTACGAG.

A word on this clone: The read finishes 3 residues shy of the CDR3 end, and the germline J gene is used to complete it. The V gene is TRBV10-3, the J gene TRBJ1-4, with a weak D call TRBD1 (5 bases). The V end was cut by 3 bases, the J end by 8 bases, with 13 bases between. This CDR3 region has 14 residues. Germline CDR1 is ENHRY and CDR2 is SYGVKD. CDR3 residues: CAISEVTKGEKLFF. The sequenced CDR3 bases are TGTGCCATCAGTGAAGTAACAAAGGGGGAAAAA.

As concerns this clone: Read sequence stops 3 residues before the CDR3 end, and the germline J gene provides the missing end. The chain links TRBV27 to TRBJ1-6; TRBD1 matches at 10 bases. This CDR3 spans 16 amino acids. V shed 5 bases and J 7 bases; nucleotides not matched to a gene: 8. Per the germline V gene, CDR1 is MNHEY and CDR2 is SMNVEV (reference sequence). The CDR3: CASSARQGARNSPLHF. The sequenced CDR3 bases are TGTGCCAGCAGTGCCAGACAGGGGGCAAGAAATTCACCC.

For this clone: The read ends 3 residues shy of where the CDR3 ends; the end is completed using the germline J gene. V usage is TRBV28 and J usage is TRBJ1-1, with a tentative D call TRBD1 (6 bases). The CDR3 length is 16 residues. From germline, CDR1 is MDHEN and CDR2 SYDVKM. V was pared by 2 bases and J by 1 base, with 14 bases between. The sequenced CDR3 bases are TGTGCCAGCAGTTTAACCCAATCGACAGGGAACACTGAA. Translated: CASSLTQSTGNTE. The CDR3 reads in full as CASSLTQSTGNTEAFF.

Concerning this clone: The observed sequence ends 3 residues before the CDR3 terminus, with the missing tail filled in from the germline J gene. The J gene is TRBJ2-6, the V gene TRBV18, with D possibly TRBD1 on 6 matching bases. Deletions cut 4 bases from V and 2 bases from J, with 12 bases between. This CDR3 comprises 16 residues. Germline V CDR1 and CDR2: KGHSH, LQKENI. This CDR3 is CASSHGQRTGANVLTF. The sequenced part of the CDR3 DNA is TGTGCCAGCTCACATGGACAGAGGACTGGGGCCAACGTC. The whole variable domain, filled in from reference TRBV18 and TRBJ2-6, reads NAGVMQNPRHLVRRRGQEARLRCSPMKGHSHVYWYRQLPEEGLKFMVYLQKENIIDESGMPKERFSAEFPKEGPSILRIQQVVRGDSAAYFCASSHGQRTGANVLTFGAGSRLTVL.

A note on this clone: The read gets to within 3 residues of the CDR3 end, and the germline J gene fills in the rest. The J gene is TRBJ2-5, the V gene TRBV20-1, with TRBD2 matching 7 bases. V shed 1 base, J shed 1 base, and the junction held 6 bases outside the gene matches. CDR3 length: 15 amino acids. Germline V gene lookup returns CDR1 DFQATT and CDR2 SNEGSKA (reference sequence). The covered CDR3 bases are TGCAGTGCTAGAGCTGGGCGGGGGAGCCAAGAGACC. Translating gives CSARAGRGSQET. The CDR3 as a whole reads CSARAGRGSQETQYF.